The 27 T cell receptor beta chains below were found in one sample sequenced in a study of blood T cells in healthy people across ages. Using a J-beta primer mix together with a sample-barcoded 5' primer, a second PCR was run for roughly 6 to 11 cycles. TCRdb fed the 5' RACE reads into MiXCR, producing one record per CDR3 protein. Among about 1.1 million distinct CDR3 sequences listed, roughly two fifths were seen once. The sequenced sample consisted of blood. The receptors shown here come from a man younger than 35 in good health.

This clonotype was detected a few times. The chain joins TRBV4-3 to TRBJ1-5; D gene ambiguous. V was trimmed by 4 bases and J by 3 bases, leaving 13 bases between them. The germline V gene encodes CDR1 LGHNA and CDR2 YSLEER. This CDR3 spans 15 amino acids. The CDR3 DNA reads TGCGCCAGCAGCCTAACCCCGGGTCTCAATCAGCCCCAGCATTTT. It yields the protein CASSLTPGLNQPQHF.

This clonotype has only a few counts. The V and J genes are TRBV20-1 and TRBJ2-4, with D possibly being TRBD2 (6 bases). The CDR3 runs to 16 residues. V dropped 0 bases and J dropped 0 bases, with 12 bases sitting between them. Looked up from germline, CDR1 is DFQATT and CDR2 is SNEGSKA (reference sequence). This CDR3 reads CSARDSPGVAKNIQYF. The CDR3 DNA is TGCAGTGCTAGAGATAGTCCGGGGGTAGCCAAAAACATTCAGTACTTC.

The CDR3, as DNA: TGCAGCGTTGAAGTCCATCAGGACACTGAGCAGTTCTTC. It translates to CSVEVHQDTEQFF. The chain is built from TRBV29-1 and TRBJ2-1; tentatively, D is TRBD1 (5 bases). Germline V gives CDR1 SQVTM, CDR2 ANQGSEA. The CDR3 length is 13 residues. V shed 1 base and J shed 9 bases, with 13 bases lying between them.

The chain couples TRBV20-1 to TRBJ2-3; 10 positions match TRBD2. CDR1 is DFQATT and CDR2 is SNEGSKA in the germline V gene (reference sequence). J gave up 4 bases and V 5 bases, and 9 bases lay outside the gene matches. This CDR3 spans 15 amino acids. CDR3 DNA: TGCAGTGCTGGCAGCGGGGGGGCCGAAGCAGATACGCAGTATTTT. This translates into CSAGSGGAEADTQYF.

V is TRBV5-1 and J is TRBJ2-3; D may match TRBD1 or TRBD2 (5 bases each). The CDR3 has 17 residues. Trimming shortened V by 2 bases and J by 5 bases, and 21 bases separated the two germline ends. Germline V gene sequence: CDR1 SGHRS, CDR2 YFSETQ. The CDR3 DNA follows: TGCGCCAGCAGCTTTGGCTCGGGACGTCGTCAGGGAGATACGCAGTATTTT. This gives the protein CASSFGSGRRQGDTQYF.

Comments on this clonotype: A much bigger clone sits one base away, suggesting this may be a read error. V and J are TRBV6-5 and TRBJ1-2; D gene ambiguous. Trimming took off 6 bases at V and 1 base at J, with 6 bases between the two ends. Germline V gene lookup returns CDR1 MNHEY and CDR2 SVGAGI. The CDR3 loop spans 12 amino acids. This CDR3 reads CASRQVNYGYTF. For the CDR3, the DNA is TGTGCCAGCAGGCAGGTTAACTATGGCTACACCTTC.

This clonotype was observed a few times. This sequence joins TRBV2 and TRBJ2-1; the D gene is possibly TRBD2 (5 bases). The CDR3 has 13 amino acids. Trimming took off 4 bases at V and 7 bases at J, with 11 bases between the two ends. Germline values: CDR1 SNHLY, CDR2 FYNNEI. This chain's CDR3 is CASSAETGNEQFF. The CDR3 DNA reads as TGTGCCAGCAGTGCCGAGACGGGGAATGAGCAGTTCTTC.

This clonotype was observed a few times. The V gene is TRBV5-6, the J gene TRBJ1-2, with 7 bases that match TRBD1. CDR1 and CDR2 from the germline V gene are SGHDT and YYEEEE. The CDR3 is made up of 13 amino acids. Germline trimming cut 3 bases from V and 2 bases from J; bases unmatched to any gene: 1. CDR3 region: CASSSRGNYGYTF. DNA for the CDR3: TGTGCCAGCAGCTCCAGGGGGAACTATGGCTACACCTTC.

This sequence joins TRBV15 and TRBJ1-5; no definite D call. V was shortened by 1 base and J by 9 bases, with 16 bases between the two germline ends. Germline-derived CDR1 and CDR2 are LNHNV and YYDKDF (reference sequence). CDR3 length equals 15 residues. CDR3 DNA sequence: TGTGCCACCAGCAGAGTGGAACGTAGCTTTGGGCCCCAGCATTTT. Translating gives CATSRVERSFGPQHF.

The chain joins TRBV13 to TRBJ2-4; tentatively, D is TRBD2 (6 bases). The CDR3 is 15 residues long. In germline, CDR1 is PRHDT, CDR2 FYEKMQ (reference sequence). The germline V and J ends were trimmed by 0 bases and 13 bases, with 19 bases remaining between them. Here the CDR3 reads CASSLGRGGDQEQYF. The DNA of the CDR3 is TGTGCCAGCAGCTTAGGGCGGGGTGGAGACCAAGAGCAGTACTTC. Full variable domain (outside the CDR3, taken from reference TRBV13 and TRBJ2-4): AAGVIQSPRHLIKEKRETATLKCYPIPRHDTVYWYQQGPGQDPQFLISFYEKMQSDKGSIPDRFSAQQFSDYHSELNMSSLELGDSALYFCASSLGRGGDQEQYFGAGTRLSVL.

This clonotype was counted only a few times. The V and J genes are TRBV9 and TRBJ1-4; D is undetermined. Trimming took off 1 base at V and 0 bases at J, with 7 bases between the two ends. This CDR3 has 15 residues. Germline-derived CDR1 and CDR2 are SGDLS and YYNGEE. CDR3 DNA sequence: TGTGCCAGCAGCGTATCGGAATCAACTAATGAAAAACTGTTTTTT. It specifies CASSVSESTNEKLFF.

This clonotype occurred a few times. The chain carries TRBV12-3 or TRBV12-4 and TRBJ2-3; D perhaps matches TRBD2 (6 bases). V lost 6 bases to trimming and J lost 2 bases, with 15 bases between them. This CDR3 has 15 amino acids. The DNA of the CDR3 is TGTGCCAGCAGCTGGGGCGGGGCAGACACAGATACGCAGTATTTT. Protein: CASSWGGADTDTQYF.

The chain employs TRBV2 and TRBJ1-2, with unresolved D. Trimming cost V 2 bases and J 5 bases, with 6 bases left between them. The CDR3 is made up of 12 amino acids. Germline-derived CDR1 and CDR2 are SNHLY and FYNNEI. The CDR3 region is CASSEILYGYTF. DNA for the CDR3: TGTGCCAGCAGTGAAATTTTATATGGCTACACCTTC.

This clonotype was found a few times. The chain combines TRBV5-1 with TRBJ1-1, with D uncertain. CDR1 and CDR2 from the germline V gene are SGHRS and YFSETQ. Trimming took 6 bases from V and 1 from J, leaving 10 bases between them. The CDR3 extends over 13 amino acids. The CDR3, as DNA: TGCGCCAGCACCAAACGGGCGAACACTGAAGCTTTCTTT. This codes for CASTKRANTEAFF.

The sample holds a few counts of this clonotype. The chain couples TRBV5-1 to TRBJ1-6; the D gene is possibly TRBD1 (5 bases). The CDR3 has 15 amino acids. With 2 bases removed from V and 4 bases from J, the gap between germline ends came to 10 bases. CDR1 and CDR2 (germline): SGHRS, YFSETQ. CDR3 protein: CASSLQTEYNSPLHF. CDR3 bases: TGCGCCAGCAGCTTACAGACAGAATATAATTCACCCCTCCACTTT.

This clonotype was detected only once. This chain uses TRBV6-2 or TRBV6-3 with TRBJ1-1; D remains ambiguous. This CDR3 has 13 amino acids. V dropped 6 bases and J dropped 3 bases, with 11 bases sitting between them. CDR1 is MNHEY, CDR2 SVGEGT, per germline. CDR3 residues: CASSPLVDTEAFF. Here the CDR3 DNA reads TGTGCCAGCAGCCCTCTGGTGGACACTGAAGCTTTCTTT.

The chain couples TRBV5-6 to TRBJ1-5; D is undetermined. The CDR3 consists of 13 residues. The germline V gene encodes CDR1 SGHDT and CDR2 YYEEEE. V lost 3 bases to trimming and J lost 6 bases, with 10 bases between them. CDR3 bases: TGTGCCAGCAGCTGGTACAGTGGTCAGCCCCAGCATTTT. It codes for CASSWYSGQPQHF.

This clonotype was picked up many times. This chain uses TRBV3-1 with TRBJ2-1; 13 nucleotides match TRBD2. Per germline, CDR1 LGHDT and CDR2 YNNKEL (reference sequence). Unmatched junction bases numbered 7, after V lost 3 bases and J lost 8 bases. The CDR3 is 16 amino acids. As DNA, the CDR3 is TGTGCCAGCAGCCATAGATCGGGACTAGCGGGGCATGAGCAGTTCTTC. Encoded protein: CASSHRSGLAGHEQFF.

This chain connects TRBV12-3 or TRBV12-4 to TRBJ2-3; a possible D gene is TRBD1 (6 bases). Deletions cut 6 bases from V and 2 bases from J, with 15 bases between. CDR3 size: 15 residues. The CDR3, as DNA: TGTGCCAGCAGGGCTAACAGGGAAGCCACAGATACGCAGTATTTT. This sequence encodes CASRANREATDTQYF.

The rearrangement joins TRBV7-3 to TRBJ2-6; TRBD1 might be the D (7 bases). The CDR3 has 16 amino acids. V shed 5 bases and J shed 0 bases, with 11 bases lying between them. Looked up from germline, CDR1 is SGHTA and CDR2 is FQGTGA. Here the CDR3 DNA reads TGTGCCAGCAGCGCGGGACAGAGCTCTGGGGCCAACGTCCTGACTTTC. It is translated as CASSAGQSSGANVLTF.

This chain uses TRBV6-6 with TRBJ1-3; 8 nucleotides line up with TRBD1. V lost 5 bases and J lost 4; bases outside the gene matches: 10. The CDR3 runs to 16 residues. CDR1 is MNHNY and CDR2 is SVGAGI in the germline V gene (reference sequence). For the CDR3, the DNA is TGTGCCAGCAGTGGGACAGGCGGGAAGGAGGGAAACACCATATATTTT. Amino acids: CASSGTGGKEGNTIYF.

This clonotype was seen more than once but under ten times. The chain has TRBV12-3 or TRBV12-4 and TRBJ1-2, with D possibly matching TRBD1 (5 bases). The CDR3 covers 20 residues. Trimming stripped 4 bases from V and 2 bases from J, with 29 bases between. CDR3 in amino acids: CASSYPTVGRPDPKNYGYTF. CDR3 nucleotide sequence: TGTGCCAGCAGTTACCCGACGGTGGGACGCCCGGACCCGAAGAACTATGGCTACACCTTC.

The chain employs TRBV28 and TRBJ1-1, with a possible D match to TRBD1 (6 bases). Germline CDR1 MDHEN, CDR2 SYDVKM. The CDR3 length is 16 residues. The V and J ends lost 6 bases and 1 base respectively, with 18 bases between them. As DNA, the CDR3 is TGTGCCAGCAGACCTCTCGCCAACAGGGCGAACACTGAAGCTTTCTTT. Its translation: CASRPLANRANTEAFF.

The CDR3 region has the DNA TGTGCCAGCAGCTCCGGGGCCATGCGTGGCTACACCTTC. Its protein product is CASSSGAMRGYTF. The chain recombines TRBV3-1 with TRBJ1-2, with a possible D match to TRBD1 (5 bases). The V and J ends lost 5 bases and 7 bases respectively, with 14 bases between them. Per the germline V gene, CDR1 is LGHDT and CDR2 is YNNKEL (reference sequence). The CDR3 is made up of 13 amino acids.

This chain joins TRBV27 and TRBJ2-1; 10 nucleotides agree with TRBD1. The J call is in doubt because the DNA end fits TRBJ2-7 better. The CDR3 loop spans 15 amino acids. Germline V gene sequence: CDR1 MNHEY, CDR2 SMNVEV (reference sequence). The CDR3 DNA follows: TGTGCCAGCATTCGGGGACAGGGGTTTATCGATGAGCAGTACTTC. The encoded protein is CASIRGQGFIDEQYF.

As to this clonotype: The junction differs from germline at one of its ends, possibly a read error. V gene TRBV2 combines with J gene TRBJ2-3; a possible D gene is TRBD1 (5 bases). Germline loops: CDR1 SNHLY, CDR2 FYNNEI. This CDR3 spans 16 amino acids. The CDR3 DNA sequence: TGTGCCAGCGGCTTCTCCCCCCCTCGGGTCACAGGTACGCAGTATTTT. Amino acids: CASGFSPPRVTGTQYF.

The gene calls are TRBV7-2 and TRBJ2-3, with D hard to call. The V gene lost 4 bases and the J gene lost 8 bases, with 22 bases spanning the gap. Germline CDR1 and CDR2: SGHTA and FQGNSA. The CDR3 runs 16 residues. In DNA, the CDR3 is TGTGCCAGCAGCTACTACCCAGATTCGGACGGGCGTACGCAGTATTTT. Protein product: CASSYYPDSDGRTQYF.